This T cell receptor (beta chain) stems from a study of T cells of healthy individuals. In its sample, this clonotype was seen many times. In TCRdb, the 5' RACE reads were re-called with MiXCR into one record per CDR3 protein. Here the sample spans fewer than 70,000 distinct CDR3 sequences, over 12% being singletons. Between the trimmed V and J ends, which lost 0 bases and 0 bases, there was a span of 5 bases. CDR1 is LGHNA, CDR2 YSLEER, per germline. The CDR3 sequence is 14 residues long. The chain is built from TRBV4-3 and TRBJ1-1; D remains ambiguous. The sequence was collected from a human donor in good health. The CDR3 is CASSQDSLNTEAFF. The CDR3 bases are TGCGCCAGCAGCCAAGATTCACTGAACACTGAAGCTTTCTTT.